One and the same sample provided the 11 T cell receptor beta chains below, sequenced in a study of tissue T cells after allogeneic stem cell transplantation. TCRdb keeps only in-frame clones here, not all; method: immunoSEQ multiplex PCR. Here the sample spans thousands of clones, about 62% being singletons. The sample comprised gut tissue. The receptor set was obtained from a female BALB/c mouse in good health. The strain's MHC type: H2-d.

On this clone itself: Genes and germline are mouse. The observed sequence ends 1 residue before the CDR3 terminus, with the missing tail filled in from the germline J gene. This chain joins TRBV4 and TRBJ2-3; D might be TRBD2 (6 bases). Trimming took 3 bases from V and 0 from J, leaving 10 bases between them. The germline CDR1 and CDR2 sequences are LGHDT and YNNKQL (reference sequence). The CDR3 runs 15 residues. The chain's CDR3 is CASSYDWTSAETLYF. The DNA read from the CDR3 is TGTGCCAGCAGCTACGACTGGACTAGTGCAGAAACGCTGTAT.

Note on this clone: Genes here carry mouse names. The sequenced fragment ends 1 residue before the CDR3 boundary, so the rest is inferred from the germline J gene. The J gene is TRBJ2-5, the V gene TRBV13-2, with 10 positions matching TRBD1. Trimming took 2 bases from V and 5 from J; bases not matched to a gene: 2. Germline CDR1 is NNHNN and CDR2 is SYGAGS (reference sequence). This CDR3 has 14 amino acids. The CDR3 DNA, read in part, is TGTGCCAGCGGTGAGACAGGGGGCGCAGACACCCAGTAC. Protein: CASGETGGADTQY. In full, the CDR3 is CASGETGGADTQYF.

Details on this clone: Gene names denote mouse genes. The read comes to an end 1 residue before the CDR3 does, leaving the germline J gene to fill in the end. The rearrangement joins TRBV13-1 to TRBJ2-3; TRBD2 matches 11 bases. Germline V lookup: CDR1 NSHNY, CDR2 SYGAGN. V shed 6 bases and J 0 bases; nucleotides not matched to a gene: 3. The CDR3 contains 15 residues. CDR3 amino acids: CASKDWGVSAETLYF. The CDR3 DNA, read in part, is TGTGCCAGCAAGGACTGGGGGGTTAGTGCAGAAACGCTGTAT.

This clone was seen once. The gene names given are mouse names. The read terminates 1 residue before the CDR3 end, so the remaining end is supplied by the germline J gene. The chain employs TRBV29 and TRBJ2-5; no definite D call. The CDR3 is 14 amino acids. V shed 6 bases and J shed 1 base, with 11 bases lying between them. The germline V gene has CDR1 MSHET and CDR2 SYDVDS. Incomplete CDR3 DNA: TGTGCTAGCAGACCCTACAATTACCAAGACACCCAGTAC. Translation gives CASRPYNYQDTQY. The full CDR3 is CASRPYNYQDTQYF.

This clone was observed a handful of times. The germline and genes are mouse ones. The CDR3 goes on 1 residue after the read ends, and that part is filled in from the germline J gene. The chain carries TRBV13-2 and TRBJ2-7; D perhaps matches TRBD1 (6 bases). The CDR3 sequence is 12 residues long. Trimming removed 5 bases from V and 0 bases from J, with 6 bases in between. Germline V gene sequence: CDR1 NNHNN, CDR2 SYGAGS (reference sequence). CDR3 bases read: TGTGCCAGCGGACAGGGCTCCTATGAACAGTAC. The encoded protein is CASGQGSYEQY. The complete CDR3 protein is CASGQGSYEQYF.

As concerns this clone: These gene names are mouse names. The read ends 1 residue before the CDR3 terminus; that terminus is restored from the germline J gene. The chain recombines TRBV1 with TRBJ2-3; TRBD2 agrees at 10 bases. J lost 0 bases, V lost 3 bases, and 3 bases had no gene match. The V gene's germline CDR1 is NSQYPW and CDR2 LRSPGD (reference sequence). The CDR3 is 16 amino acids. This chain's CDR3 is CTCSARLGGSAETLYF. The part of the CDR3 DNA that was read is TGCACCTGCAGTGCCCGACTGGGGGGTAGTGCAGAAACGCTGTAT. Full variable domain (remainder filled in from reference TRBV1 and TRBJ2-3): VTLLEQNPRWRLVPRGQAVNLRCILKNSQYPWMSWYQQDLQKQLQWLFTLRSPGDKEVKSLPGADYLATRVTDTELRLQVANMSQGRTLYCTCSARLGGSAETLYFGSGTRLTVL.

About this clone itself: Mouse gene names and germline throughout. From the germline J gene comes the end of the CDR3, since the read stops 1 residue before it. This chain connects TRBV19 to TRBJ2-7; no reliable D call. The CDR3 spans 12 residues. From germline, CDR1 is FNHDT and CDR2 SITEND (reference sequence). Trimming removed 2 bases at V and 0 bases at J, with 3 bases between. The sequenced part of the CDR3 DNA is TGTGCCAGCAGTATGAGCTCCTATGAACAGTAC. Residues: CASSMSSYEQY. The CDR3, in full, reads CASSMSSYEQYF.

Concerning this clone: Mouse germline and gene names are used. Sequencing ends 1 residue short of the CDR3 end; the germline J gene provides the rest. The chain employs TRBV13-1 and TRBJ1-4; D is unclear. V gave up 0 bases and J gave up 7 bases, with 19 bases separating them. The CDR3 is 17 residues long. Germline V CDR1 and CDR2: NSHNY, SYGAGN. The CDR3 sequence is CASSDAAAEGRGERLFF. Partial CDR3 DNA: TGTGCCAGCAGTGATGCAGCGGCGGAGGGTAGAGGCGAAAGATTATTT.

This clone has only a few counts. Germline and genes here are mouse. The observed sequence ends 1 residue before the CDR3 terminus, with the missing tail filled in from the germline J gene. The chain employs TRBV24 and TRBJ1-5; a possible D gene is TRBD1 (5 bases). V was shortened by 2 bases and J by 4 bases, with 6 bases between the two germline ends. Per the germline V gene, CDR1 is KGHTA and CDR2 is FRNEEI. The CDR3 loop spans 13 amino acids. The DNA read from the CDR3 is TGTGCCAGCAGTCTGGACAGAAACCAGGCTCCGCTT. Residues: CASSLDRNQAPL. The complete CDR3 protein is CASSLDRNQAPLF.

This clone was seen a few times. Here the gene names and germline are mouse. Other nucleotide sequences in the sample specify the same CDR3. The CDR3 protein is CAWSLDRANSDYTF. CDR3 DNA, as far as it was read: TGTGCCTGGAGTCTCGACAGGGCAAACTCCGACTACACC. This chain uses TRBV31 with TRBJ1-2; 7 bases fit TRBD1. Read data end 1 residue before the CDR3 end; the end is taken from the germline J gene. CDR1 is GKSSPN and CDR2 is SITVG in the germline V gene. V lost 0 bases, J lost 0 bases, and 1 base stayed unmatched. The CDR3 runs to 14 residues.

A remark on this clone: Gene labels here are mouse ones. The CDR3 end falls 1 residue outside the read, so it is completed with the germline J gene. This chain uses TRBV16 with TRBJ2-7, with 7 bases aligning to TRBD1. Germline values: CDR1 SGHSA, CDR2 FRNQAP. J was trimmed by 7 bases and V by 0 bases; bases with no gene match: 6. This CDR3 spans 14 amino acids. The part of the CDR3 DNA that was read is TGTGCAAGCAGCTTAGATAAACAGGGGCAAGAACAGTAC. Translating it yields CASSLDKQGQEQY. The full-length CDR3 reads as CASSLDKQGQEQYF.